This TCR beta chain originates from a study of tumor-infiltrating lymphocytes in primary liver carcinoma. Production of TCR beta cDNA used roughly 480 ng total RNA together with a constant-region primer. ARM-PCR, slightly modified, supplied the TCR beta libraries through three nested multiplex PCR rounds. With TRBV1-TRBV30 forward primers and a C-beta reverse primer, the first two PCR rounds were run for 10 cycles each. One entry per CDR3 protein results from TCRdb running MiXCR on the multiplex PCR reads. Here the sample spans about 200,000 distinct CDR3 sequences, around 81% being singletons. Many counts were recorded for this clonotype. Its ends do not fully match the called genes, so a read error is possible. CDR1 is WSHSY, CDR2 SAAADI, per germline. The CDR3 totals 13 residues. For each extraction, RNA and DNA were obtained together from approximately 20-30 mg of unsorted bulk tissue.

This clonotype was obtained from a man in his forties with primary liver carcinoma and hepatitis B virus infection. The chain combines TRBV10-2 with TRBJ2-7, with a possible D match to TRBD1 (5 bases). Sequenced input: tumor tissue from primary liver carcinoma. The CDR3 loop is CASSEGRVYGQYF. The CDR3 DNA sequence: TGCGCCAGCAGTGAGGGCAGGGTTTACGGGCAGTACTTC.